Each of the 10 T cell receptor beta chains below was sequenced from the same sample in a study of OX40 agonist ivuxolimab in advanced cancers. This table comes from immunoSEQ multiplex PCR, and its TCRdb copy is limited to in-frame clones, with some not included. The data hold under 85,000 clones, with approximately 83% observed a single time. Sequencing was performed on CD4+ or CD8+ T cells sorted from blood, taken in a trial of the OX40 agonist ivuxolimab. Receptors originate from an adult with an advanced solid tumor such as melanoma, head and neck, liver or kidney cancer.

This clone was detected a few times. V usage is TRBV28 and J usage is TRBJ1-5; D unclear. The CDR3 contains 14 residues. CDR1 is MDHEN, CDR2 SYDVKM, per germline. Trimming cost V 4 bases and J 2 bases, with 9 bases left between them. The CDR3 bases are TGTGCCAGCAGTTACGCTTTCCGCAATCAGCCCCAGCATTTT. Translating gives CASSYAFRNQPQHF.

The rearrangement uses TRBV30 and TRBJ1-2; D remains unclear. Germline V gene lookup returns CDR1 GTSNPN and CDR2 SVGIG (reference sequence). The CDR3 runs to 13 residues. With 8 bases removed from V and 8 bases from J, the gap between germline ends came to 21 bases. CDR3 region: CALYPPGTKGYTF. The CDR3 nucleotides read TGTGCCCTCTACCCCCCGGGAACGAAAGGCTACACCTTC. Full variable domain (remainder filled in from reference TRBV30 and TRBJ1-2): SQTIHQWPATLVQPVGSPLSLECTVEGTSNPNLYWYRQAAGRGLQLLFYSVGIGQISSEVPQNLSASRPQDRQFILSSKKLLLSDSGFYLCALYPPGTKGYTFGSGTRLTVV.

CDR3 bases: TGTGCCAGCAGCTTAATTCCGACATTAACGGGGAATGAGCAGTTCTTC. Translating it yields CASSLIPTLTGNEQFF. The chain uses TRBV7-3 and TRBJ2-1; possibly TRBD2 for D (5 bases). The CDR3 spans 16 residues. CDR1 and CDR2 (germline): SGHTA, FQGTGA. Trimming shortened V by 1 base and J by 7 bases, and 17 bases separated the two germline ends.

The V call is TRBV5-5, the J call TRBJ2-1; maybe TRBD1 (5 bases). With 5 bases removed from V and 6 bases from J, the gap between germline ends came to 15 bases. In germline, CDR1 is SGHKS, CDR2 YYEKEE (reference sequence). The CDR3 contains 14 residues. The DNA for the CDR3 is TGTGCCAGCAGTCAGGGTCAAAAAGGCAATGAGCAGTTCTTC. This encodes CASSQGQKGNEQFF.

The chain couples TRBV4-1 to TRBJ1-1; 10 bases agree with TRBD1. Germline CDR1 is MGHRA and CDR2 is YSYEKL. CDR3 size: 16 residues. The junction had 5 bases not matched to a gene; V was cut back by 4 bases and J by 0 bases. CDR3 protein: CASSPGTGAMNTEAFF. The CDR3 bases are TGCGCCAGCAGCCCCGGGACAGGGGCCATGAACACTGAAGCTTTCTTT.

The rearrangement joins TRBV7-2 to TRBJ1-6, with D tentatively TRBD1 (6 bases). In germline, CDR1 is SGHTA, CDR2 FQGNSA. The CDR3 extends over 14 amino acids. Trimming removed 1 base from V and 7 bases from J, with 8 bases in between. The CDR3 DNA is TGTGCCAGCAGCTTAGGCAGGGGAAATTCACCCCTCCACTTT. Translation: CASSLGRGNSPLHF.

The CDR3 nucleotides read TGTGCCAGCAGTTACTCCCGGGGGTCGGTCGAGCAGTACTTC. Protein product: CASSYSRGSVEQYF. The chain has TRBV6-5 and TRBJ2-7; D may be TRBD2 (6 bases). Germline V CDR1 and CDR2: MNHEY, SVGAGI. Trimming shortened V by 0 bases and J by 6 bases, and 12 bases separated the two germline ends. This CDR3 region has 14 residues.

The chain has TRBV9 and TRBJ2-4; D possibly corresponds to TRBD1 (6 bases). V shed 3 bases and J shed 6 bases, with 13 bases lying between them. There are 14 residues in the CDR3. In germline, CDR1 is SGDLS, CDR2 YYNGEE. The CDR3 protein is CASSGQVLTNIQYF. CDR3 DNA: TGTGCCAGCAGCGGACAGGTTCTGACAAACATTCAGTACTTC.

This chain joins TRBV4-2 and TRBJ2-7; D unresolved. The germline V gene encodes CDR1 LGHNA and CDR2 YNFKEQ. The CDR3 extends over 13 amino acids. The V gene lost 5 bases and the J gene lost 1 base, with 9 bases spanning the gap. The CDR3 coding sequence is TGTGCCAGCAGCTTCGGATGGTCCTACGAGCAGTACTTC. Amino acid sequence: CASSFGWSYEQYF.

This clone was seen a handful of times. The chain uses TRBV2 and TRBJ2-5; D unclear. Germline assignment: CDR1 SNHLY and CDR2 FYNNEI. The germline V and J ends were trimmed by 1 base and 0 bases, with 9 bases remaining between them. This CDR3 has 15 amino acids. The DNA of the CDR3 is TGTGCCAGCAGTGAAGACAGACGGTACCAAGAGACCCAGTACTTC. Amino acids: CASSEDRRYQETQYF.